This T cell receptor (beta chain) was obtained from a study of T cell changes during pregnancy in multiple sclerosis. This table comes from immunoSEQ multiplex PCR, and its TCRdb copy is limited to in-frame clones, with some not included. The sample gives 13,000 or so clones, over 85% of which show up once; 2.5% to 3% is in the top ten. This CDR3 region has 17 residues. Looked up from germline, CDR1 is LGHNA and CDR2 is YSLEER. J gave up 1 base and V 1 base, and 2 bases lay outside the gene matches. The chain carries TRBV4-3 and TRBJ2-2; 11 bases map to TRBD2. The source of this sequence is a female donor in good health, enrolled as a control in a pregnancy study. This specimen consisted of peripheral blood, obtained in the second trimester of pregnancy. CDR3 coding DNA: TGCGCCAGCAGCCAAGTCCTAGCGGGGGGGAACACCGGGGAGCTGTTTTTT. This encodes CASSQVLAGGNTGELFF.